Shown below are 20 T cell receptor beta chains from a single sample sequenced in a study of blood T cell repertoires in COVID-19. Method: immunoSEQ multiplex PCR; TCRdb's copy keeps in-frame clones and lacks some. The profile covers 150,000 to 200,000 clones, with about four fifths appearing a single time and about 3.3% taken by the ten largest. What was sequenced was PBMCs or T cells enriched from blood (not recorded which). The receptors originated from a woman aged 30 to 39 who had been exposed to COVID-19.

This rearrangement joins TRBV29-1 to TRBJ1-1, with D hard to call. From germline, CDR1 is SQVTM and CDR2 ANQGSEA. This CDR3 is built from 13 residues. The germline V and J ends were trimmed by 5 bases and 9 bases, with 19 bases remaining between them. CDR3 in amino acids: CSVKAEDSGKAFF. In DNA form, the CDR3 reads TGCAGCGTTAAGGCCGAGGACTCCGGAAAAGCTTTCTTT.

The genes are TRBV5-3 and TRBJ1-4; possible D gene TRBD1, 5 bases. TRBV5-3 counts as an open reading frame of uncertain function. The CDR3 totals 18 residues. V shed 6 bases and J shed 0 bases, with 21 bases lying between them. The CDR3 region has the DNA TGTGCCAGAATCTACCCCCGACAGCCCCACGCAACTAATGAAAAACTGTTTTTT. The encoded protein is CARIYPRQPHATNEKLFF.

V is TRBV6-5 and J is TRBJ1-1; tentative D call: TRBD1 (5 bases). This CDR3 has 13 residues. V lost 7 bases and J 4 bases, leaving 13 bases between the germline ends. Germline lookup yields CDR1 MNHEY and CDR2 SVGAGI. The DNA of the CDR3 is TGTGCCAGCACCCTCGAAAGGGGCACTGAAGCTTTCTTT. Residues: CASTLERGTEAFF.

This clone has a single count. V is TRBV2 and J is TRBJ1-5, with D possibly being TRBD1 (5 bases). The germline V and J ends were trimmed by 3 bases and 1 base, with 10 bases remaining between them. CDR1 SNHLY and CDR2 FYNNEI come from the germline V gene. CDR3 length equals 15 residues. The CDR3: CASSDPRASNQPQHF. The DNA for the CDR3 is TGTGCCAGCAGTGATCCCAGGGCGAGCAATCAGCCCCAGCATTTT.

This chain connects TRBV30 to TRBJ1-1; a weak D match, TRBD1 (6 bases). Looked up from germline, CDR1 is GTSNPN and CDR2 is SVGIG (reference sequence). V lost 7 bases, J lost 5 bases, and 11 bases lay in between. The CDR3 is 11 amino acids. CDR3 nucleotides: TGTGCCTTACAGGGAGGGACTGAAGCTTTCTTT. Residues: CALQGGTEAFF. The full variable domain, in which reference TRBV30 and TRBJ1-1 provide the parts outside the CDR3, is SQTIHQWPATLVQPVGSPLSLECTVEGTSNPNLYWYRQAAGRGLQLLFYSVGIGQISSEVPQNLSASRPQDRQFILSSKKLLLSDSGFYLCALQGGTEAFFGQGTRLTVV.

The J gene is TRBJ1-1, the V gene TRBV4-3; 11 bases are a match to TRBD1. Trimming cost V 3 bases and J 11 bases; bases outside gene matches: 11. The CDR3 length is 15 residues. From germline, CDR1 is LGHNA and CDR2 YSLEER. CDR3 amino acids: CASSHLGQGAFRAFF. CDR3 DNA sequence: TGCGCCAGCAGCCACCTCGGACAGGGGGCTTTTCGCGCTTTCTTT.

The rearrangement links TRBV7-2 to TRBJ2-1, with D perhaps TRBD2 (6 bases). V was shortened by 3 bases and J by 2 bases, with 8 bases between the two germline ends. The CDR3 totals 14 residues. Germline V gene data show CDR1 as SGHTA and CDR2 as FQGNSA. The CDR3 loop is CASSFTGAYNEQFF. CDR3 nucleotides: TGTGCCAGCAGCTTCACGGGGGCCTACAATGAGCAGTTCTTC.

The gene calls are TRBV19 and TRBJ1-2; 7 bases fit TRBD1. CDR1 and CDR2 (germline): LNHDA, SQIVND (reference sequence). CDR3 length: 11 residues. V shed 6 bases, J shed 7 bases, and the junction held 2 bases outside the gene matches. The CDR3 coding sequence is TGTGCCAGTAGGGGGACAGCTGGCTACACCTTC. Translation: CASRGTAGYTF.

The chain carries TRBV6-4 and TRBJ1-1; no firm D call. The V end lost 2 bases, the J end lost 0 bases, and 13 bases lay between the germline ends. Germline V lookup: CDR1 MRHNA, CDR2 SNTAGT. This CDR3 contains 16 residues. The CDR3 DNA is TGTGCCAGCAGTGACAGCCCCCTCACCTTGAACACTGAAGCTTTCTTT. As protein: CASSDSPLTLNTEAFF.

Turning to this clone: The sample holds other DNA sequences that translate to the same CDR3. The rearrangement joins TRBV12-3 or TRBV12-4 to TRBJ1-5; no reliable D call. The length of the CDR3 is 13 residues. The V end was cut by 1 base, the J end by 7 bases, with 8 bases between. CDR3 sequence: CASSLGGRQPQHF. Here the CDR3 DNA reads TGTGCCAGCAGTTTAGGTGGGAGGCAGCCCCAGCATTTT.

The chain employs TRBV9 and TRBJ1-4; weak D call: TRBD1 (6 bases). This CDR3 region has 15 residues. Germline V gene lookup returns CDR1 SGDLS and CDR2 YYNGEE. With 0 bases removed from V and 0 bases from J, the gap between germline ends came to 6 bases. The CDR3 sequence is CASSVGTATNEKLFF. CDR3 nucleotides: TGTGCCAGCAGCGTAGGGACAGCAACTAATGAAAAACTGTTTTTT.

CDR3 DNA sequence: TGTGCCAGCAAGTTACAGGGACCCCCGGCAGATACGCAGTATTTT. Amino acids: CASKLQGPPADTQYF. The J gene is TRBJ2-3, the V gene TRBV7-9, with D perhaps matching TRBD1 (6 bases). The germline V and J ends were trimmed by 7 bases and 4 bases, with 18 bases remaining between them. This CDR3 has 15 amino acids. Germline V lookup: CDR1 SEHNR, CDR2 FQNEAQ (reference sequence).

The chain has TRBV4-1 and TRBJ1-6; TRBD1 matches at 7 bases. CDR1 MGHRA and CDR2 YSYEKL come from the germline V gene. The CDR3 runs 14 residues. Unmatched junction bases numbered 2, after V lost 0 bases and J lost 9 bases. CDR3 in DNA: TGCGCCAGCAGCCAAGAAGGGGGCCCTTCACCCCTCCACTTT. This translates into CASSQEGGPSPLHF.

The chain couples TRBV3-1 (or the pseudogene TRBV3-2) to TRBJ1-1, with no clear D. Germline V gives CDR1 LGHDT, CDR2 YNNKEL (reference sequence). This CDR3 has 15 amino acids. The V end lost 0 bases, the J end lost 9 bases, and 17 bases lay between the germline ends. In nucleotides, the CDR3 is TGTGCCAGCAGCCAAGATTGGAGCTACAAAGCACAAGCTTTCTTT. Protein: CASSQDWSYKAQAFF.

J is TRBJ1-4 and V is TRBV19, with D perhaps matching TRBD1 (5 bases). V was clipped by 0 bases and J by 7 bases, with 18 bases between them. Germline V gives CDR1 LNHDA, CDR2 SQIVND (reference sequence). This CDR3 has 17 residues. The CDR3 here is CASSIDLEAGTREKLFF. CDR3 sequence (DNA): TGTGCCAGTAGTATAGATCTAGAGGCAGGGACTCGTGAAAAACTGTTTTTT.

The chain uses TRBV7-6 and TRBJ2-7, with 8 bases identical to TRBD1. The V gene's germline CDR1 is SGHVS and CDR2 FNYEAQ. Unmatched junction bases numbered 1, after V lost 3 bases and J lost 6 bases. The CDR3 contains 12 residues. DNA of the CDR3: TGTGCCAGCAGCTTCGGACAGGGCGAGCAGTACTTC. This translates into CASSFGQGEQYF.

This chain joins TRBV10-3 and TRBJ1-1; 8 bases map to TRBD1. The CDR3 is made up of 13 amino acids. V shed 6 bases, J shed 2 bases, and the junction held 2 bases outside the gene matches. Germline CDR1 reads ENHRY; CDR2 reads SYGVKD. The CDR3 region has the DNA TGTGCCATCAGCCAGGGGGCTAACACTGAAGCTTTCTTT. Translated: CAISQGANTEAFF.

V usage is TRBV6-1 and J usage is TRBJ2-5; D not certain. V lost 3 bases to trimming and J lost 2 bases, with 13 bases between them. This CDR3 is 15 amino acids long. Germline V gives CDR1 MNHNS, CDR2 SASEGT. CDR3 in DNA: TGTGCCAGCAGTGACCAGAGGCAGCTACAAGAGACCCAGTACTTC. It codes for CASSDQRQLQETQYF.

This clone was seen a handful of times. The chain carries TRBV29-1 and TRBJ1-1, with TRBD1 as a possible D gene (6 bases). Germline loops: CDR1 SQVTM, CDR2 ANQGSEA. Trimming took off 4 bases at V and 7 bases at J, with 16 bases between the two ends. The CDR3 loop spans 13 amino acids. This CDR3 reads CSVVEHRAFEAFF. The CDR3 nucleotides are TGCAGCGTTGTTGAACACAGGGCGTTTGAAGCTTTCTTT.

This chain connects TRBV6-6 to TRBJ1-2; unclear D gene. There are 12 residues in the CDR3. Trimming took off 2 bases at V and 9 bases at J, with 10 bases between the two ends. The germline CDR1 and CDR2 sequences are MNHNY and SVGAGI (reference sequence). The CDR3 region is CASSYSESSYTF. The DNA for the CDR3 is TGTGCCAGCAGTTACAGTGAGTCAAGCTACACCTTC.